This T cell receptor beta chain was captured by sequencing in a study of blood T cells in healthy people across ages. Around 10 milliliters of peripheral blood were drawn from each donor. The use of a sample-barcoded 5' primer and a J-beta primer mix characterized a second PCR of roughly 6 to 11 cycles. TCRdb re-called the 5' RACE reads through MiXCR, storing one row per CDR3 protein. The data contain roughly 2 million distinct CDR3 sequences, roughly 49% of them singletons. Trimming cost V 2 bases and J 2 bases; bases outside gene matches: 6. CDR1 and CDR2 (germline): LGHDT, YNNKEL (reference sequence). The CDR3 covers 17 residues.

The sequence derives from a woman between 35 and 50 years old in good health. J is TRBJ2-1 and V is TRBV3-1; 10 nucleotides line up with TRBD2. The source material was blood. CDR3 loop: CASSQKAGLATYNEQFF. The CDR3, as DNA: TGTGCCAGCAGCCAAAAAGCGGGACTAGCGACCTACAATGAGCAGTTCTTC.